This T cell receptor beta chain originates from a study of human T cells and chemical hapten exposure. Overall study findings and caveats: There was no change with DPC sensitization in TCRs above 1 in 1000 frequency. Significantly more large CDR3 similarity clusters were formed by expanded TCRs than by controls. Higher patch test scores went with higher counts of PT1 expanded TCRs.

Specified time point: pre-sensitization, week 0. As for treatment: therapeutic diphenylcyclopropenone sensitization with weekly scalp DPC. Unmatched junction bases numbered 11, after V lost 5 bases and J lost 5 bases. The CDR3 totals 15 residues. During construction of the library, unique molecular identifiers were attached to individual cDNA molecules for quantitative, reproducible TCR counting. In TCRdb, the RACE reads were re-called with MiXCR into one record per CDR3 protein. The sample lists 380,000 or so distinct CDR3 sequences; approximately 5% were seen once. On this clonotype itself: Its target is not known.

Here the sequenced sample was whole blood, taken in connection with sensitization to the hapten diphenylcyclopropenone (DPC). V and J are TRBV12-3 or TRBV12-4 and TRBJ1-1; TRBD1 matches at 7 bases. The TCR sequence derives from a young woman with alopecia areata. Some clones in this sample may be carry-over from other donors' samples. CDR3 region: CASSLMGGGQTEAFF. CDR3 nucleotide sequence: TGTGCCAGCAGTCTGATGGGGGGGGGACAGACTGAAGCTTTCTTT.